This T cell receptor (beta chain) was obtained from a study of T cell responses to AZD1222 COVID-19 vaccine. Study-level points and caveats: Donors skewed white British and female; clonal diversity was possibly underestimated. Repertoire sampling occurred only after the peak T cell response.

The ends were cut back, 6 bases at V and 5 bases at J, with 14 bases in the middle. Germline V gene sequence: CDR1 MNHEY, CDR2 SMNVEV (reference sequence). The CDR3 runs 13 residues. As concerns this clone: The antigen is not known.

Some clones are missing from TCRdb's copy, which holds only in-frame ones; the method was immunoSEQ multiplex PCR. The table lists roughly 140,000 clones, about nine tenths of them singletons, with under 2.5% in the top ten. Sequencing was performed on peripheral blood, taken on day 0 of AZD1222 vaccination. This sequence was found in an adult in good health. The chain is built from TRBV27 and TRBJ2-7; TRBD2 is a possible D gene (6 bases). The CDR3 region has the DNA TGTGCCAGCAGCCAGACTAGAAGCCACGAGCAGTACTTC. Its translation: CASSQTRSHEQYF.